Detailed here is one TCR beta chain. The data are from a study of blood T cell repertoires in COVID-19. Overall study context: Whether acute or convalescent, the COVID-19 samples came from the United States, Italy and Spain. The analysed material was cDNA or gDNA that came from T cells, B-cell-depleted T cells, or PBMCs.

Patients from Seattle were sampled longitudinally, starting during active infection. Original handling: The assay estimated nucleated cells by amplifying reference gene primers. Some clones are missing from TCRdb's copy, which holds only in-frame ones; the method was immunoSEQ multiplex PCR. Clone size and V and J calls were adopted from that table, with D and trimming inferred from the DNA. The sample has under 550,000 clones, over 85% seen once. This receptor was taken from a man between 18 and 29 years old with COVID-19, enrolled during active disease. Sample: peripheral blood.

CDR3 bases: TGTGCCAGCAGCCGGGGGGCTAGCGGGGGGCAAAGCTACGAGCAGTACTTC. Amino acids: CASSRGASGGQSYEQYF. The chain carries TRBV3-1 (or the pseudogene TRBV3-2) and TRBJ2-7; 11 bases fit TRBD2. After removal of 4 bases from V and 3 bases from J, the junction contained 11 bases not matched to a gene. The CDR3 loop spans 17 amino acids. From germline, CDR1 is LGHDT and CDR2 YNNKEL (reference sequence).